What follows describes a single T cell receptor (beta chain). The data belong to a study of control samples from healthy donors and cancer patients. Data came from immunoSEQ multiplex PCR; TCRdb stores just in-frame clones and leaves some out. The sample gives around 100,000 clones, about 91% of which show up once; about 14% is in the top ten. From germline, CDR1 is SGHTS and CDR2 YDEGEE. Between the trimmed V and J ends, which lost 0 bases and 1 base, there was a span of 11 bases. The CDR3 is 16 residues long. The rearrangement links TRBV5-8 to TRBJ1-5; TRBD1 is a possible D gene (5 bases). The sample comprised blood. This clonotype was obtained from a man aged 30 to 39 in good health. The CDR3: CASSLGDLRSNQPQHF. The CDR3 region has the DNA TGTGCCAGCAGCTTGGGGGACCTGAGGAGCAATCAGCCCCAGCATTTT.